This T cell receptor beta chain was obtained from a study of control samples from healthy donors and cancer patients. V was shortened by 6 bases and J by 5 bases, with 7 bases between the two germline ends. Germline-derived CDR1 and CDR2 are MNHEY and SVGAGI. This CDR3 contains 11 residues. Profiling relied on immunoSEQ multiplex PCR, and the TCRdb table lists in-frame clones only, not all of them. The table has 150,000 to 200,000 clones, 91% seen once. Sequencing input: blood. The rearrangement links TRBV6-5 to TRBJ1-2; no clear D gene. This sequence originates from a woman in her twenties or thirties in good health. The CDR3 is CASRVWYGYTF. The CDR3 bases are TGTGCCAGCAGGGTTTGGTATGGCTACACCTTC.